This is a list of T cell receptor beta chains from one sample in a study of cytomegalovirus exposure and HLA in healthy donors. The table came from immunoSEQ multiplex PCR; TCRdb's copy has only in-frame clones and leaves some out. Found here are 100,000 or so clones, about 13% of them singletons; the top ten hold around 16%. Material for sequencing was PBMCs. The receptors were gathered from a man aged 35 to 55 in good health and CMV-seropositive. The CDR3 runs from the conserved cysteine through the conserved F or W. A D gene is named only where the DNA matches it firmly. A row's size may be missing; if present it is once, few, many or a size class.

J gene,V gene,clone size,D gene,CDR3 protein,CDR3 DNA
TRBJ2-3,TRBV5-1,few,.,CASSLVSTATDTQYF,TGCGCCAGCAGCTTGGTGTCAACAGCCACAGATACGCAGTATTTT
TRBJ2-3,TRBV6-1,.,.,CASSGERITQYF,TGTGCCAGCAGTGGGGAGCGTATTACGCAGTATTTT
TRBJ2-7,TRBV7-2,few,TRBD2,CASSETSGISYEQYF,TGTGCCAGCAGCGAGACTAGCGGGATCTCCTACGAGCAGTACTTC
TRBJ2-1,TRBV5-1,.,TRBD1,CASSLPGQGASEQFF,TGCGCCAGCAGCTTACCGGGACAGGGGGCTTCTGAGCAGTTCTTC
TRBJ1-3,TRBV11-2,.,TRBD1,CASSLTGAGNTIYF,TGTGCCAGCAGCTTGACAGGGGCTGGAAACACCATATATTTT
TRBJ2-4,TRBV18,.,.,CASSETGALAKNIQYF,TGTGCCAGCTCAGAAACTGGGGCCCTAGCCAAAAACATTCAGTACTTC
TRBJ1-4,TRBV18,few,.,CASSPPVGTSRGVLFF,TGTGCCAGCTCACCACCTGTGGGAACATCCCGGGGTGTACTGTTTTTT
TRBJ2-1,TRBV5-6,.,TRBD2,CASSLTSGTNNEQFF,TGTGCCAGCAGCCTGACTAGCGGGACGAACAATGAGCAGTTCTTC
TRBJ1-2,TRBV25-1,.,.,CASSGLGANNYGYTF,TGTGCCAGCAGTGGGCTGGGGGCAAATAACTATGGCTACACCTTC
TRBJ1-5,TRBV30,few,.,CAWSSNSLSQPQHF,TGTGCCTGGAGTTCTAACAGCTTATCTCAGCCCCAGCATTTT
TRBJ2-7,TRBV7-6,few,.,CASSPERGSYEQYF,TGTGCCAGCAGCCCCGAGCGAGGGTCCTACGAGCAGTACTTC
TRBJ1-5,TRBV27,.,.,CASSLSPPGRDQPQHF,TGTGCCAGCAGTTTATCCCCCCCAGGGAGGGATCAGCCCCAGCATTTT
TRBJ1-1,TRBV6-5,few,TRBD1,CASSYGDRGDTEAFF,TGTGCCAGCAGTTACGGCGACAGGGGGGATACTGAAGCTTTCTTT
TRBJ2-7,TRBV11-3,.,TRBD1,CASSPGQGSSYEQYF,TGTGCCAGCAGCCCGGGACAGGGGAGCTCCTACGAGCAGTACTTC
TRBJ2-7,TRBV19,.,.,CASSTLTGAGYEQYF,TGTGCCAGTAGTACCCTTACAGGGGCGGGATACGAGCAGTACTTC